The T cell receptor (beta chain) described here comes from a study of T-cell reconstitution after alpha-beta-depleted transplantation in children. The length of the CDR3 is 15 residues. Germline V gene lookup returns CDR1 MGHDK and CDR2 SYGVNS. The V and J ends lost 5 bases and 6 bases respectively, with 14 bases between them. This clonotype was picked up a small number of times. The library targeted TCRbeta and was prepared with unique molecular identifiers. TCRdb called the PCR reads again in MiXCR, with one record for every CDR3 protein. The profile shows 300,000 or so distinct CDR3 sequences, approximately 9.8% of them singletons.

The source is a human donor who donated a stem cell graft to a child with SCID. The sequenced sample was PBMCs from the stem cell graft donor, obtained from the stem cell graft. This rearrangement joins TRBV25-1 to TRBJ1-6; maybe TRBD1 (5 bases). CDR3 DNA: TGTGCCAGCAGTAGAGGGACGGGGGGTAATTCACCCCTCCACTTT. This gives the protein CASSRGTGGNSPLHF.